Below are 24 T cell receptor beta chains sequenced from a single sample in a study of early stage breast cancer tumors. Profiled with immunoSEQ multiplex PCR; TCRdb holds only in-frame clones, not every one. The repertoire holds fewer than 75,000 clones, with more than 60% as singletons. Sequencing was carried out using blood. These receptor sequences come from a person aged 25-39 years with breast cancer.

As regards this clone: At one boundary the junction diverges from the germline segment, which might be a read error. The chain joins TRBV6-5 to TRBJ1-5, with D possibly being TRBD1 (5 bases). The V gene's germline CDR1 is MNHEY and CDR2 SVGAGI. The CDR3 length is 11 residues. CDR3 DNA: TGTGCCAGCAGCCATACCGGGACGGTGAATTTT. Protein product: CASSHTGTVNF.

This chain joins TRBV21-1 and TRBJ2-1; the table names TRBD2, a call not compared with the DNA. TRBV21-1 is a known pseudogene. CDR3 length: 16 residues. The CDR3 sequence is CASSKDARDSVHEQFF. The CDR3 DNA reads as TGTGCCAGCAGCAAGGATGCTCGGGACTCCGTACATGAGCAGTTCTTC.

V is TRBV9 and J is TRBJ2-7, with TRBD2 identical over 7 bases. Germline CDR1 and CDR2: SGDLS and YYNGEE. This CDR3 contains 14 residues. V gave up 4 bases and J gave up 2 bases; unmatched junction bases: 6. The CDR3 spells CASSPGAGTYEQYF. The CDR3 DNA is TGTGCCAGCAGCCCGGGAGCGGGAACCTACGAGCAGTACTTC.

The chain couples TRBV4-1 to TRBJ2-3; D is ambiguous. The CDR3 is 17 residues long. V was shortened by 1 base and J by 3 bases, with 17 bases between the two germline ends. Germline V gives CDR1 MGHRA, CDR2 YSYEKL. For the CDR3, the DNA is TGCGCCAGCAGCCAAGCTTTCCGGACGATGGAGACAGATACGCAGTATTTT. Encoded protein: CASSQAFRTMETDTQYF.

The chain couples TRBV30 to TRBJ1-3, with unresolved D. Germline CDR1 and CDR2: GTSNPN and SVGIG (reference sequence). There are 12 residues in the CDR3. Deletions cut 0 bases from V and 4 bases from J, with 4 bases between. The CDR3: CAWSVLGNTIYF. CDR3 DNA sequence: TGTGCCTGGAGTGTTCTGGGAAACACCATATATTTT. The whole variable domain, remainder taken from reference TRBV30 and TRBJ1-3, is SQTIHQWPATLVQPVGSPLSLECTVEGTSNPNLYWYRQAAGRGLQLLFYSVGIGQISSEVPQNLSASRPQDRQFILSSKKLLLSDSGFYLCAWSVLGNTIYFGEGSWLTVV.

V is TRBV29-1 and J is TRBJ1-2; possibly TRBD1 for D (6 bases). V was shortened by 4 bases and J by 3 bases, with 9 bases between the two germline ends. Germline CDR1 and CDR2: SQVTM and ANQGSEA. This CDR3 is built from 12 residues. This CDR3 is CSVVGGDYGYTF. Here the CDR3 DNA reads TGCAGCGTTGTAGGGGGTGACTATGGCTACACCTTC.

The CDR3 bases are TGCGCCAGCAGCCTAGGACAGGGGGTTGGCACTGAAGCTTTCTTT. Encoded protein: CASSLGQGVGTEAFF. The V call is TRBV4-1, the J call TRBJ1-1; TRBD1 matches 10 bases. J lost 4 bases, V lost 4 bases, and 6 bases had no gene match. The CDR3 is made up of 15 amino acids. Germline V gene sequence: CDR1 MGHRA, CDR2 YSYEKL.

The chain couples TRBV11-2 to TRBJ1-1, with 9 nucleotides matching TRBD1. Trimming removed 5 bases from V and 7 bases from J; junction bases left unmatched: 5. From germline, CDR1 is SGHAT and CDR2 FQNNGV. This CDR3 is 13 amino acids long. CDR3 nucleotides: TGTGCCAGCAGCAAGGACAGGGGCTTTGAAGCTTTCTTT. Its protein product is CASSKDRGFEAFF.

V gene TRBV14 combines with J gene TRBJ1-2, with D hard to call. The CDR3 runs to 15 residues. Trimming removed 1 base from V and 6 bases from J, with 15 bases in between. Germline-derived CDR1 and CDR2 are SGHDN and FVKESK. The CDR3 DNA reads TGTGCCAGCAGCCAAGTTATAGGGATCCCTCATGGCTACACCTTC. Its protein is CASSQVIGIPHGYTF. The whole variable domain, filled in from reference TRBV14 and TRBJ1-2, reads EAGVTQFPSHSVIEKGQTVTLRCDPISGHDNLYWYRRVMGKEIKFLLHFVKESKQDESGMPNNRFLAERTGGTYSTLKVQPAELEDSGVYFCASSQVIGIPHGYTFGSGTRLTVV.

The chain carries TRBV6-1 and TRBJ2-7; 9 bases match TRBD2. Germline V gene lookup returns CDR1 MNHNS and CDR2 SASEGT. V lost 7 bases to trimming and J lost 4 bases; unmatched junction nucleotides: 11. CDR3 length equals 15 residues. The CDR3 here is CASTKLAGGGYEQYF. CDR3 coding DNA: TGTGCCAGCACCAAACTAGCGGGTGGCGGGTACGAGCAGTACTTC.

The rearrangement links TRBV11-2 to TRBJ2-1; tentatively, D is TRBD2 (5 bases). Trimming cost V 1 base and J 8 bases, with 21 bases left between them. Germline V gene lookup returns CDR1 SGHAT and CDR2 FQNNGV. This CDR3 is 17 amino acids long. The CDR3 DNA follows: TGTGCCAGCAGCTTAGTTCCACGGAGGACGACTATTGATGAGCAGTTCTTC. Its translation is CASSLVPRRTTIDEQFF.

The chain joins TRBV4-1 to TRBJ2-7; 9 nucleotides match TRBD2. Germline V CDR1 and CDR2: MGHRA, YSYEKL. V shed 4 bases and J 0 bases; nucleotides not matched to a gene: 4. This CDR3 is 15 amino acids long. The CDR3 sequence is CASSPSGRSSYEQYF. The CDR3 bases are TGCGCCAGCAGCCCAAGCGGGAGGAGCTCCTACGAGCAGTACTTC.

V usage is TRBV11-2 and J usage is TRBJ2-4; D ambiguous. The CDR3 has 11 residues. The ends were cut back, 5 bases at V and 6 bases at J, with 5 bases in the middle. Germline V gives CDR1 SGHAT, CDR2 FQNNGV. CDR3 DNA: TGTGCCAGCAGCCTAAGAAACATTCAGTACTTC. This encodes CASSLRNIQYF.

The rearrangement joins TRBV2 to TRBJ1-2; 7 bases are shared with TRBD1. V was pared by 10 bases and J by 4 bases, with 12 bases of the junction left unmatched. This CDR3 contains 14 residues. Per the germline V gene, CDR1 is SNHLY and CDR2 is FYNNEI. CDR3 protein: CATNRQGSIYGYTF. In nucleotides, the CDR3 is TGTGCCACGAACCGACAGGGTAGCATCTATGGCTACACCTTC.

The chain is built from TRBV4-1 and TRBJ2-3; D gene uncertain. V was trimmed by 1 base and J by 1 base, leaving 6 bases between them. The germline CDR1 and CDR2 sequences are MGHRA and YSYEKL. CDR3 size: 14 residues. CDR3 in amino acids: CASSQAMGTDTQYF. The DNA of the CDR3 is TGCGCCAGCAGCCAAGCGATGGGCACAGATACGCAGTATTTT.

This rearrangement joins TRBV5-1 to TRBJ2-3, with D maybe TRBD2 (5 bases). Trimming cost V 0 bases and J 4 bases, with 9 bases left between them. Germline V lookup: CDR1 SGHRS, CDR2 YFSETQ. This CDR3 is 14 amino acids long. CDR3 loop: CASSLGGSPDTQYF. CDR3 nucleotides: TGCGCCAGCAGCTTGGGAGGGAGCCCAGATACGCAGTATTTT.

The rearrangement joins TRBV7-8 to TRBJ2-2, with D tentatively TRBD1 (5 bases). Trimming stripped 3 bases from V and 6 bases from J, with 11 bases between. The CDR3 has 14 residues. Germline-derived CDR1 and CDR2 are SGHVS and FQNEAQ. The CDR3 DNA is TGTGCCAGCAGCTTCAGGCAGGGATCCGGGGAGCTGTTTTTT. It translates to CASSFRQGSGELFF.

The chain combines TRBV11-2 with TRBJ1-3; D not resolved. The germline V gene encodes CDR1 SGHAT and CDR2 FQNNGV. This CDR3 region has 12 residues. V lost 6 bases to trimming and J lost 1 base, with 4 bases between them. CDR3 protein: CASSESGNTIYF. The CDR3 DNA is TGTGCCAGCAGTGAGTCTGGAAACACCATATATTTT. Supplemented by reference TRBV11-2 and TRBJ1-3, the full variable domain reads EAGVAQSPRYKIIEKRQSVAFWCNPISGHATLYWYQQILGQGPKLLIQFQNNGVVDDSQLPKDRFSAERLKGVDSTLKIQPAKLEDSAVYLCASSESGNTIYFGEGSWLTVV.

The chain employs TRBV19 and TRBJ1-4; 9 bases line up with TRBD1. With 9 bases clipped from V and 10 bases from J, the junction kept 9 bases outside the gene matches. The CDR3 spans 13 residues. The germline CDR1 and CDR2 sequences are LNHDA and SQIVND (reference sequence). As DNA, the CDR3 is TGTGCCAGCCACCGGGACAGGGAGGGAAAACTGTTTTTT. It translates to CASHRDREGKLFF.

The rearrangement links TRBV11-2 to TRBJ2-1; D is possibly TRBD2 (6 bases). Germline CDR1 is SGHAT and CDR2 is FQNNGV. Trimming shortened V by 4 bases and J by 4 bases, and 23 bases separated the two germline ends. This CDR3 contains 18 residues. CDR3 amino acids: CASSSIRTTKPTYNEQFF. In DNA form, the CDR3 reads TGTGCCAGCAGCTCCATACGGACTACTAAGCCGACATACAATGAGCAGTTCTTC.

J is TRBJ2-2 and V is TRBV9; 9 bases agree with TRBD1. The CDR3 consists of 14 residues. The ends lost 3 bases at V and 7 bases at J; junction bases unmatched: 4. Germline V CDR1 and CDR2: SGDLS, YYNGEE. CDR3 nucleotides: TGTGCCAGCAGCGCGGGACAGGGAATCGGGGAGCTGTTTTTT. This encodes CASSAGQGIGELFF.

This chain uses TRBV21-1 with TRBJ2-3; the table's D call TRBD2 went unverified against the DNA. TRBV21-1 is assigned pseudogene status. The CDR3 has 17 amino acids. The DNA of the CDR3 is TGTGCCAGCAGCAGGGGAGGAAGGAACGCTAGCACAGATACGCAGTATTTT. The encoded protein is CASSRGGRNASTDTQYF.

V gene TRBV11-3 combines with J gene TRBJ2-2; the D gene is possibly TRBD2 (6 bases). V shed 5 bases and J shed 8 bases, with 15 bases lying between them. CDR1 and CDR2 (germline): SGHNT, YENEEA. The CDR3 extends over 14 amino acids. This CDR3 reads CASSGPGAGGELFF. Written as DNA, the CDR3 is TGTGCCAGCAGCGGGCCGGGAGCAGGGGGGGAGCTGTTTTTT.

The J gene is TRBJ1-2, the V gene TRBV4-2, with D maybe TRBD1 (6 bases). The V gene's germline CDR1 is LGHNA and CDR2 YNFKEQ. The CDR3 totals 17 residues. V gave up 3 bases and J gave up 3 bases, with 20 bases separating them. In nucleotides, the CDR3 is TGTGCCAGCAGCCAGGGCGGGGCAGGGGAAGTGGACTATGGCTACACCTTC. Protein: CASSQGGAGEVDYGYTF.